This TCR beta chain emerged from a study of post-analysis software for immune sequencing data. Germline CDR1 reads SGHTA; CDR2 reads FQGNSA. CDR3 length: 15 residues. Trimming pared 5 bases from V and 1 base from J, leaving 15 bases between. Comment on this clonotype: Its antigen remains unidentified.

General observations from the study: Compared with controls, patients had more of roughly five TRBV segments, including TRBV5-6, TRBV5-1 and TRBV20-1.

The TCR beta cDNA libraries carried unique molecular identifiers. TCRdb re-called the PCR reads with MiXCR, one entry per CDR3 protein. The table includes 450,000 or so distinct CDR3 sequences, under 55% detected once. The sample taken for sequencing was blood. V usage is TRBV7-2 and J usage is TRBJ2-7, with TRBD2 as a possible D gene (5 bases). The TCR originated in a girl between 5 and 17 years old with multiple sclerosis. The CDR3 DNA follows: TGTGCCAGCAGCAGCGGAAGCAAGCGATCCTACGAGCAGTACTTC. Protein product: CASSSGSKRSYEQYF. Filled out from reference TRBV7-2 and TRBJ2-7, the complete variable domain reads GAGVSQSPSNKVTEKGKDVELRCDPISGHTALYWYRQSLGQGLEFLIYFQGNSAPDKSGLPSDRFSAERTGGSVSTLTIQRTQQEDSAVYLCASSSGSKRSYEQYFGPGTRLTVT.